The 20 T cell receptor beta chains below come from one sample, sequenced in a study of T cell responses to AZD1222 COVID-19 vaccine. The method was immunoSEQ multiplex PCR; TCRdb's version includes in-frame clones alone and lacks a portion of them. The data contain 110,000 to 150,000 clones, roughly 91% of them seen just once; the ten biggest clones take up about 9.1%. The sample was peripheral blood, taken on day 0 of AZD1222 vaccination. Receptors were obtained from an adult in good health.

V and J are TRBV7-2 and TRBJ2-5; D might be TRBD2 (6 bases). Trimming took 5 bases from V and 6 from J, leaving 19 bases between them. CDR3 length: 15 residues. Germline assignment: CDR1 SGHTA and CDR2 FQGNSA. As DNA, the CDR3 is TGTGCCAGCAGCCAAGGCGGGGAGCGCAGAAAGACCCAGTACTTC. Its translation is CASSQGGERRKTQYF. The complete variable domain, with remaining parts taken from reference TRBV7-2 and TRBJ2-5, reads GAGVSQSPSNKVTEKGKDVELRCDPISGHTALYWYRQSLGQGLEFLIYFQGNSAPDKSGLPSDRFSAERTGGSVSTLTIQRTQQEDSAVYLCASSQGGERRKTQYFGPGTRLLVL.

The chain uses TRBV27 and TRBJ1-6; unclear D gene. The V end was cut by 3 bases, the J end by 9 bases, with 9 bases between. The length of the CDR3 is 13 residues. Germline assignment: CDR1 MNHEY and CDR2 SMNVEV (reference sequence). CDR3 nucleotide sequence: TGTGCCAGCAGTTTTCGAATTGGTTCACCCCTCCACTTT. This encodes CASSFRIGSPLHF.

On this clone: One end of the junction does not line up with germline, which may come from a read error. The chain combines TRBV6-1 with TRBJ2-7, with 10 bases aligning to TRBD2. This CDR3 is 15 amino acids long. The germline CDR1 and CDR2 sequences are MNHNS and SASEGT. The CDR3 loop is CASIEAGGPQEEQYF. In nucleotides, the CDR3 is TGTGCCAGCATTGAAGCGGGGGGGCCCCAGGAGGAGCAGTACTTC.

The chain couples TRBV6-5 to TRBJ2-1; no clear D. CDR1 MNHEY and CDR2 SVGAGI come from the germline V gene. Trimming stripped 3 bases from V and 5 bases from J, with 2 bases between. The CDR3 is 11 amino acids. CDR3 in DNA: TGTGCCAGCAGTTATCACAATGAGCAGTTCTTC. It specifies CASSYHNEQFF.

V usage is TRBV11-3 and J usage is TRBJ2-7; 7 positions agree with TRBD2. CDR3 length: 14 amino acids. After removal of 5 bases from V and 1 base from J, the junction contained 5 bases not matched to a gene. Germline V CDR1 and CDR2: SGHNT, YENEEA. The CDR3 loop is CASSIERGSYEQYF. Written as DNA, the CDR3 is TGTGCCAGCAGCATCGAGCGGGGTTCCTACGAGCAGTACTTC.

This sequence joins TRBV7-9 and TRBJ1-2; D is ambiguous. With 3 bases removed from V and 8 bases from J, the gap between germline ends came to 19 bases. Looked up from germline, CDR1 is SEHNR and CDR2 is FQNEAQ (reference sequence). This CDR3 has 15 residues. CDR3 sequence reads: CASSFSGRIGRGYTF. The CDR3 DNA sequence: TGTGCCAGCAGCTTCTCAGGCAGGATCGGCCGCGGCTACACCTTC.

This chain uses TRBV28 with TRBJ2-7, with 10 bases aligning to TRBD1. Per germline, CDR1 MDHEN and CDR2 SYDVKM. The J segment lost 4 bases and the V segment lost 5 bases, leaving 17 bases of the junction unmatched. This CDR3 has 18 residues. The CDR3 sequence is CASSLSPDRGIDMYEQYF. CDR3 sequence (DNA): TGTGCCAGCAGTCTCTCCCCGGACAGGGGGATAGACATGTACGAGCAGTACTTC.

V is TRBV4-1 and J is TRBJ2-1; D is possibly TRBD2 (5 bases). The V gene lost 1 base and the J gene lost 0 bases, with 13 bases spanning the gap. CDR1 is MGHRA, CDR2 YSYEKL, per germline. CDR3 length equals 17 residues. The CDR3 region has the DNA TGCGCCAGCAGCCAAGGGCGGGCGAGGAGCTCCTACAATGAGCAGTTCTTC. As protein: CASSQGRARSSYNEQFF.

The rearrangement joins TRBV19 to TRBJ2-3; TRBD2 is a possible D gene (6 bases). V lost 6 bases, J lost 2 bases, and 12 bases lay in between. Germline lookup yields CDR1 LNHDA and CDR2 SQIVND (reference sequence). The CDR3 is made up of 14 amino acids. The CDR3 sequence: CASSWAGTTDTQYF. CDR3 bases: TGTGCCAGTAGCTGGGCGGGGACCACAGATACGCAGTATTTT.

V is TRBV6-5 and J is TRBJ2-7; D perhaps matches TRBD1 (5 bases). This CDR3 contains 12 residues. Germline V gene lookup returns CDR1 MNHEY and CDR2 SVGAGI. V lost 6 bases to trimming and J lost 4 bases, with 10 bases between them. The CDR3 is CASRGLFYEQYF. The CDR3 nucleotides read TGTGCCAGCAGGGGGCTTTTTTACGAGCAGTACTTC.

The chain employs TRBV7-8 and TRBJ2-7; D gene unclear. The germline V gene has CDR1 SGHVS and CDR2 FQNEAQ. V was pared by 2 bases and J by 2 bases, with 22 bases between. The CDR3 sequence is 18 residues long. CDR3 DNA: TGTGCCAGCAGCTTACCCCGCAAACAGAGAAAGCCTACCTACGAGCAGTACTTC. Amino acid sequence: CASSLPRKQRKPTYEQYF.

This chain links TRBV6-1 with TRBJ2-1; D may be TRBD1 or TRBD2 (5 bases each). Trimming cost V 2 bases and J 4 bases, with 15 bases left between them. CDR1 and CDR2 (germline): MNHNS, SASEGT. The CDR3 spans 16 residues. The CDR3 region is CASSEQVGTLYNEQFF. Here the CDR3 DNA reads TGTGCCAGCAGTGAACAGGTGGGGACGCTATACAATGAGCAGTTCTTC.

V gene TRBV14 combines with J gene TRBJ2-3; no clear D gene. V lost 1 base, J lost 7 bases, and 6 bases lay in between. CDR1 and CDR2 from the germline V gene are SGHDN and FVKESK. The CDR3 runs 12 residues. This CDR3 is CASSQAWNTQYF. Here the CDR3 DNA reads TGTGCCAGCAGCCAAGCGTGGAATACGCAGTATTTT. Drawing the rest from reference TRBV14 and TRBJ2-3, the complete variable domain is EAGVTQFPSHSVIEKGQTVTLRCDPISGHDNLYWYRRVMGKEIKFLLHFVKESKQDESGMPNNRFLAERTGGTYSTLKVQPAELEDSGVYFCASSQAWNTQYFGPGTRLTVL.

A few counts support this clone. The V gene is TRBV27, the J gene TRBJ2-3, with D possibly matching TRBD1 (6 bases). Per germline, CDR1 MNHEY and CDR2 SMNVEV (reference sequence). The CDR3 sequence is 13 residues long. Trimming pared 4 bases from V and 4 bases from J, leaving 9 bases between. Here the CDR3 reads CASSYREADTQYF. In nucleotides, the CDR3 is TGTGCCAGCAGTTACAGGGAAGCAGATACGCAGTATTTT.

The chain recombines TRBV29-1 with TRBJ2-7; 7 nucleotides agree with TRBD2. CDR3 length: 11 amino acids. CDR1 is SQVTM and CDR2 is ANQGSEA in the germline V gene. Unmatched junction bases numbered 2, after V lost 5 bases and J lost 4 bases. The CDR3 spells CSVWGGYEQYF. DNA for the CDR3: TGCAGCGTTTGGGGAGGGTACGAGCAGTACTTC.

The chain recombines TRBV7-9 with TRBJ1-2; 8 bases agree with TRBD1. V dropped 6 bases and J dropped 4; count of bases not matched to a gene: 10. The germline gives CDR1 SEHNR, CDR2 FQNEAQ (reference sequence). This CDR3 is built from 15 residues. The CDR3 sequence is CASRDDRGGPYGYTF. The CDR3 nucleotides read TGTGCCAGCAGAGACGACAGGGGTGGTCCCTATGGCTACACCTTC. The full variable domain, rest sourced from reference TRBV7-9 and TRBJ1-2, is DTGVSQNPRHKITKRGQNVTFRCDPISEHNRLYWYRQTLGQGPEFLTYFQNEAQLEKSRLLSDRFSAERPKGSFSTLEIQRTEQGDSAMYLCASRDDRGGPYGYTFGSGTRLTVV.

This chain uses TRBV19 with TRBJ1-2; TRBD1 matches 8 bases. The CDR3 contains 14 residues. The junction had 2 bases not matched to a gene; V was cut back by 3 bases and J by 2 bases. Germline loops: CDR1 LNHDA, CDR2 SQIVND (reference sequence). Here the CDR3 reads CASSIGQGNYGYTF. CDR3 coding DNA: TGTGCCAGTAGTATTGGACAGGGAAACTATGGCTACACCTTC.

The sample holds one count of this clone. The chain recombines TRBV20-1 with TRBJ1-2; D perhaps matches TRBD1 (6 bases). Germline V lookup: CDR1 DFQATT, CDR2 SNEGSKA (reference sequence). This CDR3 has 14 residues. V was shortened by 3 bases and J by 2 bases, with 13 bases between the two germline ends. This chain's CDR3 is CSASPGGANYGYTF. For the CDR3, the DNA is TGCAGTGCTAGTCCTGGGGGCGCGAACTATGGCTACACCTTC.

V is TRBV30 and J is TRBJ2-2, with TRBD2 identical over 9 bases. CDR3 size: 16 residues. V trimming: 2 bases; J trimming: 7 bases; junction bases outside the gene matches: 11. Germline V gene lookup returns CDR1 GTSNPN and CDR2 SVGIG (reference sequence). The CDR3 region has the DNA TGTGCCTGGAGTCCCCTACTAGCGGGTAAAGGCGGGGAGCTGTTTTTT. Residues: CAWSPLLAGKGGELFF.

The genes are TRBV7-9 and TRBJ1-2; no reliable D call. Germline-derived CDR1 and CDR2 are SEHNR and FQNEAQ (reference sequence). There are 14 residues in the CDR3. The V and J ends lost 1 base and 4 bases respectively, with 10 bases between them. CDR3 protein: CASSLESRRYGYTF. The CDR3 DNA sequence: TGTGCCAGCAGCTTAGAATCCAGGCGCTATGGCTACACCTTC.